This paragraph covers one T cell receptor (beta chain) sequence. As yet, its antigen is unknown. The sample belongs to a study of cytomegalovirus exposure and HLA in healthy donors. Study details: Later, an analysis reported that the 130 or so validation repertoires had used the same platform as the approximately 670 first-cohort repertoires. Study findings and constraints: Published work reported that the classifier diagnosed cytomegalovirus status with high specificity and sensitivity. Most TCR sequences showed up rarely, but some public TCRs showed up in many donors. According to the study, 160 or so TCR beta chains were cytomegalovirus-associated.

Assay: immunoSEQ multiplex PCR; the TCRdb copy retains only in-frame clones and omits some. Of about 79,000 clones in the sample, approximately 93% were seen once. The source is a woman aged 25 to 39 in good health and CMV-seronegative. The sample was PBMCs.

CDR3 nucleotide sequence: TGTGCCAGCAGGCCTTCAAGCGATACGCAGTATTTT. Encoded protein: CASRPSSDTQYF. The rearrangement joins TRBV6-5 to TRBJ2-3; D not resolved. V was pared by 6 bases and J by 6 bases, with 10 bases between. Germline CDR1 is MNHEY and CDR2 is SVGAGI. There are 12 residues in the CDR3.